These 25 T cell receptor beta chains originate from one sample sequenced in a study of CD8 T cells in ankylosing spondylitis. TCRdb re-analysed the 5' RACE reads in MiXCR, keeping a single row per CDR3 protein. The repertoire holds 250,000 or so distinct CDR3 sequences, with about 18% as singletons. Material: blood, either unsorted or a sorted T cell fraction (not recorded which). Source of these receptors: a male donor with ankylosing spondylitis or in good health (not recorded which).

This clonotype has a count of ten or more. The chain couples TRBV7-9 to TRBJ2-3; 12 bases are a match to TRBD2. CDR3 size: 15 residues. From germline, CDR1 is SEHNR and CDR2 FQNEAQ (reference sequence). After removal of 5 bases from V and 5 bases from J, the junction contained 5 bases not matched to a gene. CDR3 in amino acids: CASSPGTSGQDTQYF. The CDR3 nucleotides read TGTGCCAGCAGCCCCGGGACTAGCGGGCAAGATACGCAGTATTTT.

The chain combines TRBV6-5 with TRBJ2-7, with 7 bases identical to TRBD2. J lost 5 bases, V lost 7 bases, and 2 bases had no gene match. The germline V gene has CDR1 MNHEY and CDR2 SVGAGI. The CDR3 contains 11 residues. Written as DNA, the CDR3 is TGTGCCAGCATACGGGGGGACGAGCAGTACTTC. Its protein is CASIRGDEQYF.

This clonotype was found a few times. This chain's CDR3 is CASGDTEAFF. The CDR3 nucleotides read TGTGCCAGCGGGGACACTGAAGCTTTCTTT. The chain uses TRBV2 and TRBJ1-1, with D uncertain. Trimming pared 8 bases from V and 3 bases from J, leaving 4 bases between. The germline gives CDR1 SNHLY, CDR2 FYNNEI. The CDR3 is 10 residues long.

This clonotype was recorded many times. V gene TRBV20-1 combines with J gene TRBJ2-2; D is possibly TRBD1 or TRBD2 (8 bases each). Trimming left V 1 base short and J 5 bases short, with 17 bases between. CDR3 length equals 16 residues. Per germline, CDR1 DFQATT and CDR2 SNEGSKA (reference sequence). CDR3 sequence reads: CSARGDRGGRTGELFF. CDR3 nucleotides: TGCAGTGCTAGAGGCGACAGGGGCGGGAGGACCGGGGAGCTGTTTTTT.

This chain joins TRBV25-1 and TRBJ2-1; TRBD2 aligns across 8 bases. The CDR3 consists of 16 residues. Germline V CDR1 and CDR2: MGHDK, SYGVNS. The ends lost 1 base at V and 8 bases at J; junction bases unmatched: 10. The CDR3 DNA follows: TGTGCCAGCAGTGAATCCTCCCTAGCGGGCGTCCATGAGCAGTTCTTC. Residues: CASSESSLAGVHEQFF.

This clonotype appeared many times. The V call is TRBV7-2, the J call TRBJ2-1; 7 positions match TRBD2. Germline loops: CDR1 SGHTA, CDR2 FQGNSA. The CDR3 extends over 15 amino acids. J was trimmed by 6 bases and V by 6 bases; bases with no gene match: 11. CDR3 amino acids: CASSKLATMTNEQFF. CDR3 DNA sequence: TGTGCCAGCAGTAAACTAGCGACTATGACCAATGAGCAGTTCTTC.

This clonotype was picked up many times. The chain has TRBV12-3 or TRBV12-4 and TRBJ2-1; D is perhaps TRBD2 (5 bases). The CDR3 loop spans 12 amino acids. V dropped 3 bases and J dropped 5 bases, with 5 bases sitting between them. The chain's CDR3 is CASSFGNNEQFF. The CDR3, as DNA: TGTGCCAGCAGTTTCGGGAACAATGAGCAGTTCTTC.

This chain connects TRBV5-1 to TRBJ2-5; D unresolved. The CDR3 sequence is 12 residues long. Trimming took off 0 bases at V and 4 bases at J, with 4 bases between the two ends. CDR1 is SGHRS and CDR2 is YFSETQ in the germline V gene. CDR3 in amino acids: CASSLDPETQYF. DNA of the CDR3: TGCGCCAGCAGCTTGGATCCAGAGACCCAGTACTTC.

J is TRBJ2-7 and V is TRBV30; D is uncertain. Germline V lookup: CDR1 GTSNPN, CDR2 SVGIG (reference sequence). CDR3 length equals 10 residues. Trimming left V 5 bases short and J 6 bases short, with 8 bases between. The CDR3 region has the DNA TGTGCCTGGGGATCAGGCGAGCAGTACTTC. It yields the protein CAWGSGEQYF.

The chain employs TRBV20-1 and TRBJ1-1; D possibly corresponds to TRBD1 (5 bases). Trimming shortened V by 0 bases and J by 11 bases, and 16 bases separated the two germline ends. This CDR3 contains 13 residues. CDR1 is DFQATT, CDR2 SNEGSKA, per germline (reference sequence). CDR3 amino acids: CSAREGDSLGAFF. CDR3 bases: TGCAGTGCTAGAGAGGGGGACTCTTTGGGGGCTTTCTTT.

Points on this clonotype: Relative to the germline gene, one junction end is altered; a read error may explain this. The chain uses TRBV7-7 and TRBJ2-5; TRBD1 might be the D (5 bases). Germline CDR1 SSHAT, CDR2 FNYEAQ (reference sequence). This CDR3 contains 14 residues. The CDR3 DNA sequence: TGTGCTAGCAGCTTCGGACCCCAGGGAGAGACCCAGTACTTC. This gives the protein CASSFGPQGETQYF.

The DNA for the CDR3 is TGTGCCAGCAGTTATGGTCCGAACACCGGGGAGCTGTTTTTT. Its translation: CASSYGPNTGELFF. V is TRBV6-5 and J is TRBJ2-2; D uncertain. V was clipped by 3 bases and J by 0 bases, with 5 bases between them. The germline V gene encodes CDR1 MNHEY and CDR2 SVGAGI. This CDR3 region has 14 residues.

This clonotype was seen many times. The CDR3 sequence: CASSVSGRFNEQYF. CDR3 in DNA: TGTGCCAGCAGCGTTAGCGGGAGGTTTAACGAGCAGTACTTC. The V gene is TRBV9, the J gene TRBJ2-7; TRBD2 agrees at 10 bases. This CDR3 spans 14 amino acids. The J segment lost 5 bases and the V segment lost 2 bases, leaving 4 bases of the junction unmatched. From germline, CDR1 is SGDLS and CDR2 YYNGEE.

This chain uses TRBV6-1 with TRBJ1-5; no clear D. This CDR3 contains 17 residues. V was shortened by 8 bases and J by 5 bases, with 25 bases between the two germline ends. Looked up from germline, CDR1 is MNHNS and CDR2 is SASEGT. The CDR3 is CASFGPASQTNDQPQHF. CDR3 DNA sequence: TGTGCCAGCTTTGGTCCGGCCTCACAAACCAATGATCAGCCCCAGCATTTT.

V and J are TRBV6-1 and TRBJ2-5; 9 nucleotides match TRBD1. The CDR3 totals 14 residues. Germline V gives CDR1 MNHNS, CDR2 SASEGT. Unmatched junction bases numbered 7, after V lost 8 bases and J lost 3 bases. CDR3 in DNA: TGTGCCAGCCGAAACCGGGACAGGGAAGAGACCCAGTACTTC. It is translated as CASRNRDREETQYF.

This clonotype was counted ten times or more. The rearrangement joins TRBV4-3 to TRBJ2-7; the match to TRBD1 covers 8 bases. The CDR3 has 14 amino acids. The trim removed 5 bases at V and 3 bases at J, leaving 6 bases unmatched. From germline, CDR1 is LGHNA and CDR2 YSLEER. CDR3 region: CASSFGQGGYEQYF. CDR3 DNA sequence: TGCGCCAGCAGCTTCGGACAGGGAGGCTACGAGCAGTACTTC.

The genes are TRBV15 and TRBJ2-1; possible D gene TRBD2, 5 bases. The V end was cut by 4 bases, the J end by 5 bases, with 18 bases between. The CDR3 contains 16 residues. Germline V gene data show CDR1 as LNHNV and CDR2 as YYDKDF (reference sequence). The CDR3 region is CATSKEVGFSNNEQFF. The CDR3 DNA reads as TGTGCCACCAGCAAGGAGGTGGGATTCAGTAACAATGAGCAGTTCTTC. The entire variable domain, with the rest obtained from reference TRBV15 and TRBJ2-1, is as follows: DAMVIQNPRYQVTQFGKPVTLSCSQTLNHNVMYWYQQKSSQAPKLLFHYYDKDFNNEADTPDNFQSRRPNTSFCFLDIRSPGLGDTAMYLCATSKEVGFSNNEQFFGPGTRLTVL.

A few counts support this clonotype. The chain is built from TRBV5-5 and TRBJ2-1, with D uncertain. The CDR3 contains 13 residues. V lost 4 bases and J 7 bases, leaving 12 bases between the germline ends. Germline V gene data show CDR1 as SGHKS and CDR2 as YYEKEE (reference sequence). The DNA for the CDR3 is TGTGCCAGCAGCCCACGTGAGCGAAATGAGCAGTTCTTC. Its protein is CASSPRERNEQFF. Drawing the rest from reference TRBV5-5 and TRBJ2-1, the complete variable domain is DAGVTQSPTHLIKTRGQQVTLRCSPISGHKSVSWYQQVLGQGPQFIFQYYEKEERGRGNFPDRFSARQFPNYSSELNVNALLLGDSALYLCASSPRERNEQFFGPGTRLTVL.

This clonotype has only a few counts. This chain connects TRBV19 to TRBJ2-1; 7 bases agree with TRBD2. The CDR3 is made up of 15 amino acids. Germline V CDR1 and CDR2: LNHDA, SQIVND (reference sequence). The ends lost 2 bases at V and 3 bases at J; junction bases unmatched: 4. CDR3 nucleotide sequence: TGTGCCAGTAGTATAATGGCTAGCGGCTACAATGAGCAGTTCTTC. Amino acid sequence: CASSIMASGYNEQFF.

There are a few counts of this clonotype. The chain has TRBV5-6 and TRBJ2-1, with no clear D. The CDR3 is made up of 15 amino acids. Trimming removed 5 bases from V and 8 bases from J, with 20 bases in between. Germline CDR1 is SGHDT and CDR2 is YYEEEE. The CDR3 DNA reads as TGTGCCAGCAGTATTGACTGGGCGATAGAGGATGAGCAGTTCTTC. Translating it yields CASSIDWAIEDEQFF.

The CDR3 loop reads CASNSGGPSTDTQYF. CDR3 nucleotides: TGTGCCAGCAACTCGGGTGGACCTAGCACAGATACGCAGTATTTT. The V gene is TRBV27, the J gene TRBJ2-3; D gene ambiguous. Between the trimmed V and J ends, which lost 7 bases and 0 bases, there was a span of 14 bases. The CDR3 loop spans 15 amino acids. Germline lookup yields CDR1 MNHEY and CDR2 SMNVEV (reference sequence).

A few counts support this clonotype. The chain recombines TRBV7-9 with TRBJ2-6, with D possibly matching TRBD1 (6 bases). Germline CDR1 SEHNR, CDR2 FQNEAQ (reference sequence). Between the trimmed V and J ends, which lost 11 bases and 0 bases, there was a span of 14 bases. There are 15 residues in the CDR3. The CDR3 region is CAFSGDLSGANVLTF. The CDR3 DNA reads TGTGCCTTCTCAGGGGACCTCTCTGGGGCCAACGTCCTGACTTTC.

The rearrangement uses TRBV4-1 and TRBJ2-2; the D gene is possibly TRBD1 (6 bases). There are 16 residues in the CDR3. Deletions cut 2 bases from V and 1 base from J, with 11 bases between. Looked up from germline, CDR1 is MGHRA and CDR2 is YSYEKL. The CDR3 sequence is CASSQPPGQNTGELFF. The CDR3 DNA reads TGCGCCAGCAGCCAACCACCGGGACAGAACACCGGGGAGCTGTTTTTT.

This clonotype was observed many times. J is TRBJ2-2 and V is TRBV15; the D gene could be TRBD1 or TRBD2 (5 bases each). There are 15 residues in the CDR3. Trimming shortened V by 4 bases and J by 6 bases, and 15 bases separated the two germline ends. Germline-derived CDR1 and CDR2 are LNHNV and YYDKDF (reference sequence). This chain's CDR3 is CATSIWDLNPGELFF. CDR3 nucleotides: TGTGCCACCAGCATATGGGACCTTAACCCCGGGGAGCTGTTTTTT.

This clonotype was picked up a small number of times. The gene calls are TRBV12-3 or TRBV12-4 and TRBJ2-1, with 9 bases identical to TRBD2. The length of the CDR3 is 15 residues. The V segment lost 5 bases and the J segment 2 bases; nucleotides outside the gene matches: 4. The CDR3 is CASSRSGSTYNEQFF. DNA for the CDR3: TGTGCCAGCAGTCGTAGCGGGAGCACCTACAATGAGCAGTTCTTC.